This T cell receptor (beta chain) originates from a study of T cells after yellow fever vaccination. Study background: Fractions of low cell number were prepared using SMART-Seq v4 Ultra Low Input. The study's findings and limits: Weaker overall was a secondary response that nonetheless peaked faster, on day 5 versus 15. Detected again after the booster were most primary-vaccination clones, at 95% to 96% CD4 and more than 70% CD8.

They built TCR cDNA with 5'RACE template switching, a step that put in a universal primer site and UMIs. TCRdb analysed the 5' RACE reads with MiXCR anew, one entry per CDR3 protein. The table includes some 390,000 distinct CDR3 sequences, 6% to 8% detected once. The CDR3 spans 15 residues. Germline assignment: CDR1 DFQATT and CDR2 SNEGSKA (reference sequence). After removal of 6 bases from V and 4 bases from J, the junction contained 6 bases not matched to a gene. This clonotype was detected many times. Its antigen is still unknown. This TCR came from a man aged 30 to 39 who received the YFV17D yellow fever vaccine. The starting material was PBMCs, obtained 5 days after the yellow fever booster vaccination. V usage is TRBV20-1 and J usage is TRBJ2-3, with 14 bases fitting TRBD2. CDR3 sequence: CSARGTSGSPDTQYF. The CDR3 DNA follows: TGCAGTGCACGGGGGACTAGCGGGAGCCCAGATACGCAGTATTTT.